This TCR beta chain emerged from a study of beta chain features in type 1 diabetes. Study results and limitations: Fewer junction insertions and more nucleotide deletions appeared in type 1 diabetes patients. A greater similarity of naive, central memory and Treg TCRB repertoires was seen among patients than among healthy donors. Whatever favoring of shorter templates PCR might show would apply equally to patients and controls.

About this clone itself: No antigen is known for it.

Sequenced material consisted of expressed TCRB transcripts (all of the isolated RNA was reverse transcribed). TCRdb keeps only in-frame clones here, not all; method: immunoSEQ multiplex PCR. The table shows under 350,000 clones, with 8% occurring only once. The sequencing input was central memory CD4+ T cells from blood. This clonotype originated in a young woman in good health.

CDR3: CASSRGTDNYGYTF. In nucleotides, the CDR3 is TGTGCCAGCTCACGTGGGACAGATAACTATGGCTACACCTTC. This rearrangement joins TRBV18 to TRBJ1-2, with 7 bases lining up with TRBD1. Trimming at V came to 4 bases and at J to 1 base, leaving 3 bases not matched to a gene. The CDR3 loop spans 14 amino acids. Germline V gene data show CDR1 as KGHSH and CDR2 as LQKENI.